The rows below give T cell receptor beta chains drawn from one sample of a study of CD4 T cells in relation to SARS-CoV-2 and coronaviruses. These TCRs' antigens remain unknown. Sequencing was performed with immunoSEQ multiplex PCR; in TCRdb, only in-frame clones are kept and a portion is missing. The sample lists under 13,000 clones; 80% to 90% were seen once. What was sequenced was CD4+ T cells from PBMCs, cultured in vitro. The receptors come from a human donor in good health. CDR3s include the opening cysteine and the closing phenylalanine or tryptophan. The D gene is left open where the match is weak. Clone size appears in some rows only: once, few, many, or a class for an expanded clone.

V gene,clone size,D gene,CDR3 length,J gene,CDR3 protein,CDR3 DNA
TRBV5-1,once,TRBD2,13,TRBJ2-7,CASRIAGVGEQYF,TGCGCCAGCAGAATAGCGGGAGTCGGAGAGCAGTACTTC
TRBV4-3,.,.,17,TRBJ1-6,CASSQEIEGSDNSPLHF,TGCGCCAGCAGCCAAGAGATAGAGGGCAGTGATAATTCACCCCTCCACTTT
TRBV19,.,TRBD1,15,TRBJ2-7,CAVSAGQGTLGEQYF,TGTGCCGTAAGCGCGGGACAGGGAACCCTCGGCGAGCAGTACTTC
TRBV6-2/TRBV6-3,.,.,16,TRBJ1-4,CASSSPSGGRGEKLFF,TGTGCCAGCAGTTCCCCCTCGGGGGGAAGGGGAGAAAAACTGTTTTTT
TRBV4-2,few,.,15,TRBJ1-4,CASSQDRGANEKLFF,TGTGCCAGCAGCCAAGATCGGGGGGCAAATGAAAAACTGTTTTTT
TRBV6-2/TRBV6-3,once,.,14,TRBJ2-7,CASSYSRRYYEQYF,TGTGCCAGCAGTTACTCGAGGCGATACTACGAGCAGTACTTC
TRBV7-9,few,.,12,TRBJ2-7,CASSLGDLREYF,TGTGCCAGCAGCTTAGGGGACCTGAGGGAGTACTTC
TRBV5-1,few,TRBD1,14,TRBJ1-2,CASSEETGDYGYTF,TGCGCCAGCAGCGAAGAGACAGGGGACTATGGCTACACCTTC
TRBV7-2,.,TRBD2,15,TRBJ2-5,CASSLASGTQGTQYF,TGTGCCAGCAGCTTAGCTAGCGGGACCCAGGGGACCCAGTACTTC
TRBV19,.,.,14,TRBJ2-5,CASSIGGGQETQYF,TGTGCCAGTAGTATTGGAGGGGGCCAAGAGACCCAGTACTTC
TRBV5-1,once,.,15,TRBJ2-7,CASSLDAGVSYEQYF,TGCGCCAGCAGCTTGGATGCAGGGGTTTCCTACGAGCAGTACTTC